A single sample is the source of the 10 T cell receptor beta chains below, sequenced in a study of T cells after yellow fever vaccination. TCRdb used MiXCR to reprocess the 5' RACE reads, holding one entry per CDR3 protein. Of some 160,000 distinct CDR3 sequences in the sample, 9.3% were seen once. Sample: CD8+ T cells sorted from PBMCs, taken 45 days after the yellow fever booster vaccination. The receptors were gathered from a man aged 18 to 30 who received the YFV17D yellow fever vaccine.

This clonotype was counted many times. Written as DNA, the CDR3 is TGTGCCAGCAGCTTAGCCCTAGGGGGAACCAAAAACATTCAGTACTTC. This gives the protein CASSLALGGTKNIQYF. The chain links TRBV7-8 to TRBJ2-4; the D gene is possibly TRBD1 (6 bases). CDR3 length: 16 residues. CDR1 and CDR2 (germline): SGHVS, FQNEAQ. Trimming shortened V by 0 bases and J by 2 bases, and 11 bases separated the two germline ends.

This chain uses TRBV7-9 with TRBJ2-7, with 10 bases matching TRBD1. CDR3 size: 14 residues. In germline, CDR1 is SEHNR, CDR2 FQNEAQ (reference sequence). V lost 5 bases, J lost 4 bases, and 5 bases stayed unmatched. The CDR3 is CASSAPGQGYEQYF. DNA of the CDR3: TGTGCCAGCAGCGCCCCGGGACAGGGGTACGAGCAGTACTTC.

J is TRBJ2-7 and V is TRBV6-2 or TRBV6-3; 9 bases agree with TRBD1. This CDR3 has 16 amino acids. Germline lookup yields CDR1 MNHEY and CDR2 SVGEGT. The V segment lost 3 bases and the J segment 2 bases; nucleotides outside the gene matches: 8. CDR3 bases: TGTGCCAGCAGTTATTTGGGGACAGGGAGTCCCTACGAGCAGTACGTC. It is translated as CASSYLGTGSPYEQYV.

The rearrangement uses TRBV7-9 and TRBJ1-4; 11 bases map to TRBD1. This CDR3 spans 14 amino acids. Trimming took 5 bases from V and 8 from J; bases not matched to a gene: 4. The germline V gene has CDR1 SEHNR and CDR2 FQNEAQ (reference sequence). The CDR3 DNA follows: TGTGCCAGCAGCAGAGGACAGGGGGCCGAAAAACTGTTTTTT. It translates to CASSRGQGAEKLFF.

The J gene is TRBJ2-5, the V gene TRBV2; 11 positions match TRBD2. With 8 bases clipped from V and 4 bases from J, the junction kept 3 bases outside the gene matches. The length of the CDR3 is 13 residues. Per the germline V gene, CDR1 is SNHLY and CDR2 is FYNNEI. Here the CDR3 reads CASWGTSGETQYF. The CDR3 DNA reads as TGTGCCAGCTGGGGGACTAGCGGAGAGACCCAGTACTTC. The full variable domain, rest sourced from reference TRBV2 and TRBJ2-5, is EPEVTQTPSHQVTQMGQEVILRCVPISNHLYFYWYRQILGQKVEFLVSFYNNEISEKSEIFDDQFSVERPDGSNFTLKIRSTKLEDSAMYFCASWGTSGETQYFGPGTRLLVL.

The sample holds many counts of this clonotype. The J gene is TRBJ2-1, the V gene TRBV7-2; the match to TRBD1 covers 7 bases. V shed 5 bases and J 3 bases; nucleotides not matched to a gene: 7. The CDR3 extends over 15 amino acids. Germline CDR1 SGHTA, CDR2 FQGNSA. CDR3 nucleotides: TGTGCCAGCAGCCTGGTACAGGGGCTCTACAATGAGCAGTTCTTC. Encoded protein: CASSLVQGLYNEQFF.

The table lists this clonotype with many counts. The gene calls are TRBV4-3 and TRBJ1-2, with TRBD1 as a possible D gene (5 bases). Per germline, CDR1 LGHNA and CDR2 YSLEER. The germline V and J ends were trimmed by 4 bases and 4 bases, with 10 bases remaining between them. The CDR3 has 13 amino acids. In nucleotides, the CDR3 is TGCGCCAGCAGCCCCAGGGTGGGCTATGGCTACACCTTC. Translation: CASSPRVGYGYTF.

The V call is TRBV9, the J call TRBJ2-3; D may be TRBD2 (6 bases). The germline V gene encodes CDR1 SGDLS and CDR2 YYNGEE. CDR3 size: 14 residues. V was cut by 4 bases and J by 1 base, with 10 bases left in between. CDR3 sequence: CASSPWGGTDTQYF. In DNA form, the CDR3 reads TGTGCCAGCAGCCCCTGGGGGGGCACAGATACGCAGTATTTT.

The chain uses TRBV11-2 and TRBJ2-5; TRBD1 is a possible D gene (5 bases). Germline CDR1 is SGHAT and CDR2 is FQNNGV. This CDR3 comprises 16 residues. With 1 base removed from V and 2 bases from J, the gap between germline ends came to 14 bases. The CDR3 loop reads CASSLVRGYPQETQYF. In nucleotides, the CDR3 is TGTGCCAGCAGCTTAGTTAGGGGTTATCCGCAAGAGACCCAGTACTTC.

This clonotype was counted between two and nine times. The gene calls are TRBV5-1 and TRBJ2-7, with 13 bases matching TRBD2. CDR1 and CDR2 from the germline V gene are SGHRS and YFSETQ. Trimming took 3 bases from V and 0 from J; bases not matched to a gene: 9. The CDR3 consists of 18 residues. CDR3 protein: CASSSRLAGGRSSYEQYV. CDR3 nucleotide sequence: TGCGCCAGCAGCTCTAGACTAGCGGGGGGCCGTAGCTCCTACGAGCAGTACGTC.